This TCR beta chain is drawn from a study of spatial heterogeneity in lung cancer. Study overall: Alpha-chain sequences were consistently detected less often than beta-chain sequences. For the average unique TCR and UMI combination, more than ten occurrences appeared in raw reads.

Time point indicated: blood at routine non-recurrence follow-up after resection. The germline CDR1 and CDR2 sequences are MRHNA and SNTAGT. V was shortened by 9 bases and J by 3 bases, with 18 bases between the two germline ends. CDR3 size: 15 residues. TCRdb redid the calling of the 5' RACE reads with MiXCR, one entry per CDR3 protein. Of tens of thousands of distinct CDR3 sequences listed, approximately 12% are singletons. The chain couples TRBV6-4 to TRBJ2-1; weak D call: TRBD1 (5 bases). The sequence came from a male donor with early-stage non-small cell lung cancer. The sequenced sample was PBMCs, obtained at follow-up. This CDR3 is CARRNRCKSYNEQFF. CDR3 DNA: TGTGCCAGGAGAAACAGGTGCAAGAGCTACAATGAGCAGTTCTTC.